The clone carrying this T cell receptor beta chain has at least ten counts. Its target is not known. The germline V gene has CDR1 SGHDN and CDR2 FVKESK. Between the trimmed V and J ends, which lost 3 bases and 0 bases, there was a span of 6 bases. The CDR3 totals 14 residues. cDNA molecules, individually, were tagged with unique molecular identifiers. In TCRdb, the 5' RACE reads were re-called with MiXCR into one record per CDR3 protein. The sample contains under 40,000 distinct CDR3 sequences, roughly 5.7% of which appear only once. These data originate in a study of early T cells in non-severe SARS-CoV-2 infection. Study details: Investigators sequenced bulk RNA drawn from unsorted whole blood, and chains remained unpaired. Whole-study results and caveats: Anti-spike CD8 responses were favored in VDJdb matching, and private and CD4 specificities were missed.

The rearrangement uses TRBV14 and TRBJ2-1, with D hard to call. Source material: whole blood. The source of this sequence is an adult who was a healthcare worker with PCR-confirmed SARS-CoV-2 infection or an uninfected control (not recorded which). CDR3 sequence (DNA): TGTGCCAGCAGCCAGGCTAGCTCCTACAATGAGCAGTTCTTC. Its translation: CASSQASSYNEQFF.